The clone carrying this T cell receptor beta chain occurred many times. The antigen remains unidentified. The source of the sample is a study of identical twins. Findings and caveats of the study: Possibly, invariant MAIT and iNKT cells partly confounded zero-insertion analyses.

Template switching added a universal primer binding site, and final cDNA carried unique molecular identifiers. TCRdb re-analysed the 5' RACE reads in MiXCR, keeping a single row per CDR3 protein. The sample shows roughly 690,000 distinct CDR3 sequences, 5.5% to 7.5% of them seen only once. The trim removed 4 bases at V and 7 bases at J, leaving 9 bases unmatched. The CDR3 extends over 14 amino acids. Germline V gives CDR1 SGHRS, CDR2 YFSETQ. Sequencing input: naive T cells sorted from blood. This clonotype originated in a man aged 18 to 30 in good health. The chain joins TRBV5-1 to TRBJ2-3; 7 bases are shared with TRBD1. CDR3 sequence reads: CASSLRTGENTQYF. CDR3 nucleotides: TGCGCCAGCAGCCTACGGACAGGCGAAAATACGCAGTATTTT.